Included here is one T cell receptor beta chain sequence, with context. Its antigen remains unidentified. One end of the junction is discordant with germline, which a read error may explain. The source of the sample is a study of T cell responses to AZD1222 COVID-19 vaccine. Findings of the study overall: Spike was spanned by vaccine-associated CD4 TCRs, with dominance at 160-218 and 743-854.

CDR1 is LNHDA, CDR2 SQIVND, per germline (reference sequence). This CDR3 contains 14 residues. Libraries were prepared by immunoSEQ multiplex PCR; TCRdb keeps only in-frame clonotypes and omits some of them. The sample carries about 150,000 clones, 90% to 95% recorded once. This rearrangement joins TRBV19 to TRBJ2-2; 10 nucleotides agree with TRBD2. The specimen comprised peripheral blood, sampled on day 0 of AZD1222 vaccination. This receptor was obtained from an adult in good health. The CDR3 here is CASIIAGGTGELFF. CDR3 coding DNA: TGTGCCAGTATTATAGCGGGGGGCACCGGGGAGCTGTTTTTT.